This TCR beta chain stems from a study of shared clonotypes between healthy human individuals. The protocol was immunoSEQ multiplex PCR, while the TCRdb copy is restricted to in-frame clones and leaves out a portion. The table lists a few million clones, approximately 95% of them singletons. Study-level findings and limits: In this cohort, only blood was sampled, and tissue repertoires likely differ.

The V and J ends lost 1 base and 7 bases respectively, with 13 bases between them. Germline values: CDR1 SGHNT, CDR2 YENEEA. The length of the CDR3 is 14 residues. To note about this clone: Its antigen is not identified.

This chain connects TRBV11-3 to TRBJ1-1; a possible D gene is TRBD1 (5 bases). The receptor's source is a man between 18 and 29 years old in good health. Some clones in this sample may be carry-over from other donors' samples. The specimen sequenced was naive CD4+ T cells from PBMCs. Subset reported: CD45RA+ positively selected. CDR3: CASSLVAGSGEAFF. The CDR3 coding sequence is TGTGCCAGCAGCTTAGTGGCAGGGTCGGGTGAAGCTTTCTTT.